Below, 25 T cell receptor beta chains from the same sample are listed, as sequenced in a study of blood T cell repertoires in COVID-19 (TCRdb year 2020). Receptor libraries were prepared by the immunoSEQ multiplex PCR assay. TCRdb re-hosts the immuneACCESS table, in-frame sequences only. Its copies lack some clones; in the studies checked, an unresolved V gene accounts for under half of them, and the cause for the rest is not known. The sample yields about 27,000 clones; about 80% were counted once. The biggest ten clones account for under 45% of the sample. The material sequenced was peripheral blood. These receptors came from a woman of 80 years or more with acute or convalescent COVID-19.

The chain employs TRBV12-3 or TRBV12-4 and TRBJ1-1; D is possibly TRBD1 (6 bases). The CDR3 contains 13 residues. Trimming left V 6 bases short and J 5 bases short, with 13 bases between. DNA for the CDR3: TGTGCCAGCAGAACAACAGGGAAAACTGAAGCTTTCTTT. Encoded protein: CASRTTGKTEAFF.

The chain links TRBV2 to TRBJ1-3, with TRBD1 matching over 9 bases. The CDR3 length is 14 residues. Per the germline V gene, CDR1 is SNHLY and CDR2 is FYNNEI. V was pared by 6 bases and J by 4 bases, with 4 bases of the junction left unmatched. The CDR3, as DNA: TGTGCCAGCAGACCCGGGACAGGGGGAAACACCATATATTTT. Translation: CASRPGTGGNTIYF.

V usage is TRBV9 and J usage is TRBJ1-1; 9 nucleotides line up with TRBD1. This CDR3 is 15 amino acids long. Trimming cost V 4 bases and J 11 bases; bases outside gene matches: 15. Looked up from germline, CDR1 is SGDLS and CDR2 is YYNGEE. CDR3: CASSPTRTGAGQAFF. CDR3 nucleotide sequence: TGTGCCAGCAGCCCCACGAGGACAGGGGCAGGGCAGGCTTTCTTT.

The rearrangement links TRBV6-5 to TRBJ1-1, with 7 bases lining up with TRBD1. This CDR3 has 13 amino acids. Trimming at V came to 6 bases and at J to 5 bases, leaving 6 bases not matched to a gene. The germline CDR1 and CDR2 sequences are MNHEY and SVGAGI. DNA for the CDR3: TGTGCCAGCAGCGGCACCAGGGGGACTGAAGCTTTCTTT. It yields the protein CASSGTRGTEAFF.

The V call is TRBV27, the J call TRBJ1-2; 9 bases fit TRBD1. The germline V gene encodes CDR1 MNHEY and CDR2 SMNVEV (reference sequence). The CDR3 has 16 residues. V dropped 6 bases and J dropped 2; count of bases not matched to a gene: 10. CDR3 nucleotide sequence: TGTGCCAGCAGCACACAGGGGGCGATTGTAAACTATGGCTACACCTTC. Encoded protein: CASSTQGAIVNYGYTF.

The chain recombines TRBV18 with TRBJ2-1, with D perhaps matching TRBD1 (6 bases). The V end was cut by 1 base, the J end by 4 bases, with 11 bases between. The length of the CDR3 is 15 residues. Germline CDR1 is KGHSH and CDR2 is LQKENI. The CDR3 region is CASSPLGGWYNEQFF. The CDR3 coding sequence is TGTGCCAGCTCACCACTAGGGGGTTGGTACAATGAGCAGTTCTTC.

The genes are TRBV24-1 and TRBJ2-3; D call uncertain. This CDR3 has 16 amino acids. Between the trimmed V and J ends, which lost 3 bases and 6 bases, there was a span of 18 bases. In germline, CDR1 is KGHDR, CDR2 SFDVKD. CDR3 nucleotide sequence: TGTGCCACCAGTGATCCCGCAGGCCTGGGCCCGGATACGCAGTATTTT. Translating gives CATSDPAGLGPDTQYF.

V is TRBV12-3 or TRBV12-4 and J is TRBJ2-7; 8 bases match TRBD2. The CDR3 runs 13 residues. The junction had 2 bases not matched to a gene; V was cut back by 5 bases and J by 2 bases. The CDR3 bases are TGTGCCAGCAGTCCGGGACTAGCCTACGAGCAGTACTTC. Protein product: CASSPGLAYEQYF.

The rearrangement uses TRBV30 and TRBJ1-1; TRBD1 might be the D (6 bases). Germline V CDR1 and CDR2: GTSNPN, SVGIG (reference sequence). Trimming stripped 7 bases from V and 1 base from J, with 7 bases between. This CDR3 has 11 residues. This chain's CDR3 is CAFRGNTEAFF. CDR3 DNA sequence: TGTGCCTTCAGGGGGAACACTGAAGCTTTCTTT.

The CDR3 loop is CASSLTGPTGELFF. CDR3 DNA sequence: TGTGCCAGCAGCTTAACAGGGCCCACCGGGGAGCTGTTTTTT. The chain links TRBV5-4 to TRBJ2-2; a weak D match, TRBD1 (6 bases). The CDR3 consists of 14 residues. CDR1 is SGHNT and CDR2 is YYREEE in the germline V gene (reference sequence). V lost 2 bases and J lost 4, with 9 bases in between.

CDR3 sequence (DNA): TGTGCCATCAGCGACCGGGAACACTCCTACGAGCAGTACTTC. It translates to CAISDREHSYEQYF. The genes are TRBV10-3 and TRBJ2-7, with a tentative D call TRBD2 (5 bases). V lost 6 bases and J lost 0, with 12 bases in between. Germline values: CDR1 ENHRY, CDR2 SYGVKD. The CDR3 is 14 residues long.

This chain links TRBV6-5 with TRBJ1-1, with D perhaps matching TRBD1 (5 bases). Germline CDR1 MNHEY, CDR2 SVGAGI. V was shortened by 6 bases and J by 4 bases, with 15 bases between the two germline ends. The CDR3 has 14 residues. The CDR3 DNA is TGTGCCAGCAGGTTGCGGGGGGGAGTCACTGAAGCTTTCTTT. This sequence encodes CASRLRGGVTEAFF.

V gene TRBV5-1 combines with J gene TRBJ2-1; no reliable D call. The germline CDR1 and CDR2 sequences are SGHRS and YFSETQ. This CDR3 is 17 amino acids long. The V end was cut by 0 bases, the J end by 6 bases, with 19 bases between. The chain's CDR3 is CASSLALFLVGSNEQFF. The CDR3 DNA is TGCGCCAGCAGCTTGGCTTTATTCCTAGTTGGGTCCAATGAGCAGTTCTTC.

This clone was found a few times. The J gene is TRBJ2-7, the V gene TRBV12-3 or TRBV12-4, with TRBD1 identical over 9 bases. V dropped 4 bases and J dropped 5; count of bases not matched to a gene: 3. CDR3 length: 13 residues. CDR3 in amino acids: CASSYRGRDEQYF. In nucleotides, the CDR3 is TGTGCCAGCAGTTACAGGGGGCGAGACGAGCAGTACTTC.

For the CDR3, the DNA is TGTGCCAGCAGTTTAAACGTAGGGGGAATAGGCAATCAGCCCCAGCATTTT. Translation gives CASSLNVGGIGNQPQHF. J is TRBJ1-5 and V is TRBV28, with D perhaps TRBD1 (6 bases). The germline CDR1 and CDR2 sequences are MDHEN and SYDVKM. The CDR3 is 17 amino acids. Between the trimmed V and J ends, which lost 2 bases and 2 bases, there was a span of 16 bases.

V is TRBV28 and J is TRBJ1-1, with TRBD1 matching 9 bases. Trimming removed 6 bases from V and 2 bases from J; junction bases left unmatched: 7. Germline V gene sequence: CDR1 MDHEN, CDR2 SYDVKM. The CDR3 has 15 residues. The CDR3 nucleotides read TGTGCCAGCAGACCTCCGGGACAGGGTAACACTGAAGCTTTCTTT. The encoded protein is CASRPPGQGNTEAFF.

The chain recombines TRBV6-6 with TRBJ2-7; D might be TRBD2 (5 bases). Germline V gene lookup returns CDR1 MNHNY and CDR2 SVGAGI (reference sequence). Trimming shortened V by 7 bases and J by 2 bases, and 15 bases separated the two germline ends. The CDR3 has 14 residues. DNA for the CDR3: TGTGCCAGCATTGCGGGCAGGCCCCCCTACGAGCAGTACTTC. Translating gives CASIAGRPPYEQYF.

The chain recombines TRBV4-1 with TRBJ1-1, with D possibly being TRBD1 (5 bases). The germline V gene encodes CDR1 MGHRA and CDR2 YSYEKL. This CDR3 is built from 17 residues. The V gene lost 2 bases and the J gene lost 6 bases, with 22 bases spanning the gap. CDR3 in amino acids: CASSQSPAVRGSSEAFF. In nucleotides, the CDR3 is TGCGCCAGCAGCCAAAGCCCCGCCGTACGGGGGTCGTCTGAAGCTTTCTTT.

The rearrangement joins TRBV7-9 to TRBJ1-1; D uncertain. V gave up 3 bases and J gave up 0 bases, with 5 bases separating them. Germline values: CDR1 SEHNR, CDR2 FQNEAQ (reference sequence). The CDR3 is made up of 13 amino acids. The CDR3 sequence: CASSFTMNTEAFF. The CDR3 DNA reads as TGTGCCAGCAGCTTTACAATGAACACTGAAGCTTTCTTT.

This chain links TRBV28 with TRBJ1-5, with D unresolved. Germline-derived CDR1 and CDR2 are MDHEN and SYDVKM. V lost 7 bases and J 4 bases, leaving 5 bases between the germline ends. This CDR3 spans 11 amino acids. The CDR3 DNA reads TGTGCCAGCACGGGAAATCAGCCCCAGCATTTT. This gives the protein CASTGNQPQHF.

The J gene is TRBJ2-1, the V gene TRBV19; weak D call: TRBD1 (6 bases). The germline V gene encodes CDR1 LNHDA and CDR2 SQIVND (reference sequence). Between the trimmed V and J ends, which lost 2 bases and 4 bases, there was a span of 12 bases. This CDR3 is 15 amino acids long. CDR3 coding DNA: TGTGCCAGTAGTATACAGGGGAGTCAGTACAATGAGCAGTTCTTC. It specifies CASSIQGSQYNEQFF.

The gene calls are TRBV5-8 and TRBJ2-7, with 9 bases aligning to TRBD1. With 4 bases clipped from V and 9 bases from J, the junction kept 11 bases outside the gene matches. The CDR3 loop spans 14 amino acids. Germline V CDR1 and CDR2: SGHTS, YDEGEE. The CDR3 region has the DNA TGTGCCAGCAGCCTTACGGGACAGGGTATCCGGCAGTACTTC. Its translation is CASSLTGQGIRQYF.

The chain employs TRBV6-2 or TRBV6-3 and TRBJ2-1; possible D gene TRBD2, 5 bases. Germline V gene sequence: CDR1 MNHEY, CDR2 SVGEGT. Trimming cost V 2 bases and J 0 bases, with 11 bases left between them. The length of the CDR3 is 16 residues. In DNA form, the CDR3 reads TGTGCCAGCAGTTACCGACGGAGGAGCTCCTACAATGAGCAGTTCTTC. This gives the protein CASSYRRRSSYNEQFF.

The gene calls are TRBV30 and TRBJ1-5, with 8 bases identical to TRBD1. The CDR3 is 13 amino acids. Germline V gives CDR1 GTSNPN, CDR2 SVGIG (reference sequence). V shed 3 bases, J shed 7 bases, and the junction held 5 bases outside the gene matches. CDR3 sequence reads: CAWSRQGFQPQHF. DNA for the CDR3: TGTGCCTGGAGCCGACAGGGGTTCCAGCCCCAGCATTTT. The full variable domain, with the rest looked up from reference TRBV30 and TRBJ1-5, is SQTIHQWPATLVQPVGSPLSLECTVEGTSNPNLYWYRQAAGRGLQLLFYSVGIGQISSEVPQNLSASRPQDRQFILSSKKLLLSDSGFYLCAWSRQGFQPQHFGDGTRLSIL.

The chain couples TRBV15 to TRBJ1-1; D not certain. V gave up 5 bases and J gave up 1 base, with 14 bases separating them. The CDR3 covers 15 residues. From germline, CDR1 is LNHNV and CDR2 YYDKDF (reference sequence). CDR3 bases: TGTGCCACCAGCGGGCAGGACTCAGGGAACACTGAAGCTTTCTTT. Its protein product is CATSGQDSGNTEAFF.